This passage covers 5 T cell receptor beta chains from one sample sequenced in a study of post-analysis software for immune sequencing data (dated by TCRdb to the mid-2010s). Broad study findings and their caveats: About 5 TRBV segments, including TRBV5-6, TRBV5-1 and TRBV20-1, were significantly more frequent in patients than controls.

No antigen is known for these receptors. Receptor amplification or capture employed PCR. Sequencing took place on an Illumina HiSeq 2500. To reduce PCR and sequencing biases, unique molecular identifiers were built into the TCR beta cDNA libraries. TCRdb cleaned the public reads at Q25 with fastp, built clones with MiXCR and kept in-frame beta chains. Duplicate CDR3 protein sequences are folded into a single record with the most common DNA and genes. The sample records a few hundred thousand distinct CDR3 sequences, around 31% of which are singletons. Approximately 6% of the sample is held by the ten biggest clonotypes. The sample taken for sequencing was blood. The source is a girl under 18 with multiple sclerosis.

The V gene is TRBV29-1, the J gene TRBJ2-3; 10 nucleotides line up with TRBD2. The DNA end is a closer match to TRBJ2-7, so the J assignment may be wrong. Germline CDR1 and CDR2: SQVTM and ANQGSEA. The CDR3 is made up of 13 amino acids. As DNA, the CDR3 is TGCAGCGTTGGACTAGCGGGTCCAGATACGCAGTACTTC. Protein: CSVGLAGPDTQYF.

Concerning this clonotype: This may be a read error: a much more frequent sequence differs by one nucleotide. This chain connects TRBV6-5 to TRBJ1-2; D is uncertain. V lost 4 bases and J lost 2, with 11 bases in between. The CDR3 contains 14 residues. Germline V gives CDR1 MNHEY, CDR2 SVGAGI. Here the CDR3 reads CASSSDVRNYGYTF. DNA of the CDR3: TGTGCCAGCAGTTCGGACGTCCGGAACTATGGCTACACCTTC.

The V gene is TRBV20-1, the J gene TRBJ1-2, with D perhaps matching TRBD1 (5 bases). This CDR3 is 12 amino acids long. Germline lookup yields CDR1 DFQATT and CDR2 SNEGSKA (reference sequence). Trimming stripped 4 bases from V and 8 bases from J, with 14 bases between. The CDR3 loop is CSATRDLKGYTF. The CDR3 DNA follows: TGCAGTGCTACTAGGGACTTAAAAGGCTACACCTTC.

This clonotype was seen a few times. This chain uses TRBV7-9 with TRBJ2-7, with 7 bases aligning to TRBD1. The J call is uncertain, as TRBJ2-5 better fits the DNA end. Germline lookup yields CDR1 SEHNR and CDR2 FQNEAQ (reference sequence). There are 14 residues in the CDR3. The CDR3 loop is CASSFRDSQETQYF. The CDR3 nucleotides are TGTGCCAGCAGCTTTCGGGACAGCCAAGAGACCCAGTACTTC.

This clonotype was counted between two and nine times. The chain uses TRBV7-2 and TRBJ1-2; D is uncertain. Trimming cost V 0 bases and J 1 base, with 6 bases left between them. The germline CDR1 and CDR2 sequences are SGHTA and FQGNSA. CDR3 size: 14 residues. Here the CDR3 reads CASSLAEINYGYTF. The CDR3 region has the DNA TGTGCCAGCAGCTTAGCGGAAATTAACTATGGCTACACCTTC.